This T cell receptor (beta chain) is from a study of T cell changes during pregnancy in multiple sclerosis. This clone has just one count. The CDR3 contains 15 residues. V was clipped by 6 bases and J by 7 bases; unmatched bases: 10. Germline V gives CDR1 MRHNA, CDR2 SNTAGT. Measured with immunoSEQ multiplex PCR; TCRdb has only the in-frame clones, and not every one. Of some 93,000 clones listed, about nine tenths are singletons. The receptor's source is a female donor in good health, enrolled as a control in a pregnancy study. The chain is built from TRBV6-4 and TRBJ2-1; TRBD1 matches at 9 bases. The sequencing here drew on peripheral blood, taken after pregnancy. CDR3: CASSPGTGIDNEQFF. The CDR3 DNA is TGTGCCAGCAGCCCTGGGACAGGGATCGATAATGAGCAGTTCTTC.